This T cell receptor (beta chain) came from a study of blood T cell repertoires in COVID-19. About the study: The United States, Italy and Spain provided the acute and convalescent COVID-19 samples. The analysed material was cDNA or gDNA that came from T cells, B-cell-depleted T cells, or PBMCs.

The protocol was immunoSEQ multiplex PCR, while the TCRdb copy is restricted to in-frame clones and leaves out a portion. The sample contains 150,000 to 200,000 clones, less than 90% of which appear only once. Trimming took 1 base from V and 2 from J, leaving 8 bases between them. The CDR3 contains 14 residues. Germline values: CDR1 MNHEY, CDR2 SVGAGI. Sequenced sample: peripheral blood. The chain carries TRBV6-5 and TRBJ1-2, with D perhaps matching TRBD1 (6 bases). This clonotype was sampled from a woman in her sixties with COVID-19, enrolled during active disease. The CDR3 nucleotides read TGTGCCAGCAGTTACTTGGACAGCAACTATGGCTACACCTTC. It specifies CASSYLDSNYGYTF.